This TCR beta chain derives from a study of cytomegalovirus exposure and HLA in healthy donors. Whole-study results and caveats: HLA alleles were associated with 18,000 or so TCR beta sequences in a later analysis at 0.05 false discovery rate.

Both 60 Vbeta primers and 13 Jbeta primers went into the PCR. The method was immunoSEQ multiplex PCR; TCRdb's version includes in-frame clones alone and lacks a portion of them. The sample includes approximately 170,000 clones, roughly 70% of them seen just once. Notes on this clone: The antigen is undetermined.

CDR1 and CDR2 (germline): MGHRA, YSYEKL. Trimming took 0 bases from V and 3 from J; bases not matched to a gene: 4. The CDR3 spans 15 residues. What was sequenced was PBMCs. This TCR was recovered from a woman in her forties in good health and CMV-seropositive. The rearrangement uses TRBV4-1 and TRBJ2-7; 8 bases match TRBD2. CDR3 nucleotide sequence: TGCGCCAGCAGCCAAGAGGCGGCGGGAGGCTACGAGCAGTACTTC. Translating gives CASSQEAAGGYEQYF.